This note documents a single T cell receptor (beta chain) sequence. The table came from immunoSEQ multiplex PCR; TCRdb's copy has only in-frame clones and leaves some out. The sample records more than 250,000 clones, around 90% being singletons. The data are from a study of blood T cell repertoires in COVID-19. There are 15 residues in the CDR3. CDR1 KGHSH and CDR2 LQKENI come from the germline V gene. Trimming at V came to 3 bases and at J to 1 base, leaving 3 bases not matched to a gene. The clonotype comes from a man aged 45 to 65 with active or convalescent COVID-19. The rearrangement links TRBV18 to TRBJ2-3; TRBD1 aligns across 8 bases. What was sequenced was peripheral blood. This CDR3 is CASSPPGQGTDTQYF. For the CDR3, the DNA is TGTGCCAGCTCACCCCCGGGACAGGGCACAGATACGCAGTATTTT.